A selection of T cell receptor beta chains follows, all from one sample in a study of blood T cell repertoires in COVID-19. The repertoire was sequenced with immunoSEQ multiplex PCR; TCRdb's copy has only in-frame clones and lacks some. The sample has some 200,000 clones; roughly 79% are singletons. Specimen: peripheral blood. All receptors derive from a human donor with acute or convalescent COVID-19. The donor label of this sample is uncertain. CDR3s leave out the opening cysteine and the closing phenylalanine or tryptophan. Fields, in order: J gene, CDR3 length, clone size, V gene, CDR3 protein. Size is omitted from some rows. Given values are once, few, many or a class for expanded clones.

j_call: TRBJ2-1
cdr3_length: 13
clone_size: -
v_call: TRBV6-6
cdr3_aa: ASSHSGGSYNEQF

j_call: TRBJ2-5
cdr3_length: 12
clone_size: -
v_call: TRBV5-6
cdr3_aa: ASSLEEWRETQY

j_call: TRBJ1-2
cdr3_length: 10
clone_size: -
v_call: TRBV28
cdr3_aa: ASSFGMHGYT

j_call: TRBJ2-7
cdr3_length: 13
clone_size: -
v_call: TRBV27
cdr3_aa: ASSLGTSRIYEQY

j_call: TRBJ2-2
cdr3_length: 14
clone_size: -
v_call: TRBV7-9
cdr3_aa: ASSFGAGGSTGELF

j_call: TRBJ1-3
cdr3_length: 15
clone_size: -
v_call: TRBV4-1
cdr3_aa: ASSQTDDSSAGNTIY

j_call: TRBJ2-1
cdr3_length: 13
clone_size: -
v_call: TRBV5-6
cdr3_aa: ASTHRTSVNNEQF

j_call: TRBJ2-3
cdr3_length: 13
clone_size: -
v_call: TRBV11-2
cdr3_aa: ASSPLAGGTDTQY

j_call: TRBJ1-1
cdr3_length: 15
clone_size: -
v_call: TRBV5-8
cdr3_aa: ASSIPGQGITNTEAF

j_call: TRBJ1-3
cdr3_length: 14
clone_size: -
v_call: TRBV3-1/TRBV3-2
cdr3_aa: ASSQGGTASGNTIY

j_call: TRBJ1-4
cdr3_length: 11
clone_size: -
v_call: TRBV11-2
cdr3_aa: ASSLEGGLGLF

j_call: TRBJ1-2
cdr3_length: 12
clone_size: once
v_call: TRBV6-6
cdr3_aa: ASRGQGANYGYT

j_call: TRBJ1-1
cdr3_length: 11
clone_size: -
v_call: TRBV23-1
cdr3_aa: ASRDRGEAEAF

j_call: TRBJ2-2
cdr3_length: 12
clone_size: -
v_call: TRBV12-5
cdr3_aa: ASGLVSNGGELF

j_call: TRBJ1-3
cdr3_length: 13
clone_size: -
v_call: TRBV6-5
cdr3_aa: ASSYGGVGGNTIY

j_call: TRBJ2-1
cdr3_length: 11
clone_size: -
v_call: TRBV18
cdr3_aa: ASSTALDNEQF

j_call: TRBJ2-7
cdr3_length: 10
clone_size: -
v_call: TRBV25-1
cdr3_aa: ASRDQVYEQY

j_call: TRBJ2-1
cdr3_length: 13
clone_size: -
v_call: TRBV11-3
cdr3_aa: ASSLSGLGYNEQF

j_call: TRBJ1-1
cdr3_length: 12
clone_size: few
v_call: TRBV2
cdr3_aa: ASSEVQKNTEAF

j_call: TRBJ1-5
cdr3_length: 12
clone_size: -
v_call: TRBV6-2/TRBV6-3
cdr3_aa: ASSYDRGNQPQH

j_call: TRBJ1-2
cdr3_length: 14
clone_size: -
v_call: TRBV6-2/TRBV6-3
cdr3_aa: ASSYSPGRGLYGYT

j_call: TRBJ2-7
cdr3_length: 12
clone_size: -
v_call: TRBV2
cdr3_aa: ASSEQGASYEQY

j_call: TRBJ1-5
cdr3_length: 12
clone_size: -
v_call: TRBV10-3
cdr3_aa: AISGVGGEQPQH

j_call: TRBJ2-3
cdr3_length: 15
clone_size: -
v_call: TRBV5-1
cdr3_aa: ASSAASSGSSTDTQY

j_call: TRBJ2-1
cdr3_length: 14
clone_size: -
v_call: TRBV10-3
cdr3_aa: AISESIAGGPNEQF

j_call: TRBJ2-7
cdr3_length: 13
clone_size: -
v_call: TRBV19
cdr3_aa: ASSIQLAGGYEQY

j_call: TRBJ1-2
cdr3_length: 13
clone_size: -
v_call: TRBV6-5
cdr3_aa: ASSLSRGNQAGYT

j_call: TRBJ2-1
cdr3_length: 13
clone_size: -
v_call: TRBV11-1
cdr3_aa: ASSSQQGPYNEQF

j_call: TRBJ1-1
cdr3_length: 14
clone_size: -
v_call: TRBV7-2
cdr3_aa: ASSQVHGIRFTEAF

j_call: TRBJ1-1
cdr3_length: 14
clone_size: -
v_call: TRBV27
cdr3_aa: ASSLEGLLSGTEAF

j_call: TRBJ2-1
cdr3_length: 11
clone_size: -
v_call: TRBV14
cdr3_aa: ASRLAGGKTLF

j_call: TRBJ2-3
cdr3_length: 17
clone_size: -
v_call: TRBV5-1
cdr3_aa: ASSLVGGASGTRTDTQY

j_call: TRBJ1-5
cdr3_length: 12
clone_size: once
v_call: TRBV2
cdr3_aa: ASSEQGLGQPQH

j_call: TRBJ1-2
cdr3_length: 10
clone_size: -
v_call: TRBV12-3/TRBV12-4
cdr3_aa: ASSLMEMSYT

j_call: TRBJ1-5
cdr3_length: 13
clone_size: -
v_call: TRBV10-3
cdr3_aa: AISGGQGMGQPQH

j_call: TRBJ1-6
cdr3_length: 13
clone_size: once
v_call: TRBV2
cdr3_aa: ASLTGSLGNSPLH

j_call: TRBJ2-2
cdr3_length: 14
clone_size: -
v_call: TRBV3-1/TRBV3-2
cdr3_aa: ASSLWRAPITGELF

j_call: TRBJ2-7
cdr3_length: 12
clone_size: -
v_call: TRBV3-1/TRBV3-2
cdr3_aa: ASSQDRAGEEQY

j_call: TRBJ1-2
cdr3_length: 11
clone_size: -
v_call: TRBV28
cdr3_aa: ASSPLLGYGYT

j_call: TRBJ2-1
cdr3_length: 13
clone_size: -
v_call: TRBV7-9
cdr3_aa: ASSRTVAGGNEQF